This T cell receptor (beta chain) was found in a study of response to subunit inactivated influenza vaccine. Regarding the study as a whole: Seasonal influenza vaccination, on each occasion, was suggested by the authors to recruit few new T cells.

The germline V gene encodes CDR1 MNHEY and CDR2 SMNVEV (reference sequence). Trimming at V came to 2 bases and at J to 2 bases, leaving 8 bases not matched to a gene. This CDR3 region has 16 residues. Notes on this clonotype: The target antigen is unknown.

MiXCR, run by TCRdb on the RT-PCR reads, gives a single entry per CDR3 protein. Seen here are approximately 200,000 distinct CDR3 sequences, approximately 14% observed once, and the top ten hold 26%. This sequence originates from a man aged 50 to 60 who received an inactivated influenza vaccine. The chain employs TRBV27 and TRBJ2-7, with 8 nucleotides matching TRBD2. The sample in question was CD8+ T cells sorted from PBMCs, obtained around 5 days after vaccination. The CDR3 bases are TGTGCCAGCAGTTTAGATGTGGGGACTAGTCCCTACGAGCAGTACTTC. This encodes CASSLDVGTSPYEQYF.